This T cell receptor (beta chain) was captured by sequencing in a study of blood T cell repertoires in COVID-19. This table comes from immunoSEQ multiplex PCR, and its TCRdb copy is limited to in-frame clones, with some not included. The sample yields some 450,000 clones, around 90% seen once. Seattle patient enrollment occurred during active infection, with longitudinal follow-up thereafter. This receptor was identified in a man younger than 30 with COVID-19, enrolled during active disease. The sample comprised peripheral blood.

CDR3 amino acids: CASSAGQRSYEQYF. The CDR3 DNA reads as TGTGCCAGCAGCGCTGGACAGCGATCCTACGAGCAGTACTTC. V usage is TRBV9 and J usage is TRBJ2-7; D possibly corresponds to TRBD1 (6 bases). The germline V gene encodes CDR1 SGDLS and CDR2 YYNGEE. V was cut by 3 bases and J by 1 base, with 11 bases left in between. This CDR3 comprises 14 residues.